This T cell receptor (beta chain) was obtained from a study of blood T cell repertoires in COVID-19. Across the study: Sources were T cells, B-cell-depleted T cells, or PBMCs; the material itself was cDNA or gDNA.

This clone was seen once. As originally analysed: Nucleated cell counts were estimated from reference gene primer amplification. Using immunoSEQ multiplex PCR, the repertoire was profiled, and TCRdb retains in-frame clones only, with some absent. The V and J calls and clone size are taken from that table; D and trimming were inferred from the DNA. Found here are about 270,000 clones, approximately 81% of them singletons; the top ten hold around 2.9%. The clonotype comes from a woman aged 55-75 years with active or convalescent COVID-19. The source material was peripheral blood.

CDR3 sequence (DNA): TGTGCCAGCAGCCTCCTGGGAGGCGGGGGGGGCACAGATACGCAGTATTTT. Translation: CASSLLGGGGGTDTQYF. The gene calls are TRBV4-2 and TRBJ2-3, with 9 positions matching TRBD2. Germline V lookup: CDR1 LGHNA, CDR2 YNFKEQ. V shed 4 bases and J 1 base; nucleotides not matched to a gene: 9. There are 17 residues in the CDR3.